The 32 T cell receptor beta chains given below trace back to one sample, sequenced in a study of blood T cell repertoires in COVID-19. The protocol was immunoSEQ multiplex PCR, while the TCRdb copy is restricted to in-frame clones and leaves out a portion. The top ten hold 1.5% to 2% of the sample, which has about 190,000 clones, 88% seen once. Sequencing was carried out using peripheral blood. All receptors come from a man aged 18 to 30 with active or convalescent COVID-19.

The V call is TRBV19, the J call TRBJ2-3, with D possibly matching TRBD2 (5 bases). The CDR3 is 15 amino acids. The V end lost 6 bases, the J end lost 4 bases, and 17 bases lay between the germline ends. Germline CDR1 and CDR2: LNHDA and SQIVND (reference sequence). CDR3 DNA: TGTGCCAGTAGGAATACTAGTGTGGGCTCAGATACGCAGTATTTT. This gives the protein CASRNTSVGSDTQYF. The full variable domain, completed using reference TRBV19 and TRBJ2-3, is DGGITQSPKYLFRKEGQNVTLSCEQNLNHDAMYWYRQDPGQGLRLIYYSQIVNDFQKGDIAEGYSVSREKKESFPLTVTSAQKNPTAFYLCASRNTSVGSDTQYFGPGTRLTVL.

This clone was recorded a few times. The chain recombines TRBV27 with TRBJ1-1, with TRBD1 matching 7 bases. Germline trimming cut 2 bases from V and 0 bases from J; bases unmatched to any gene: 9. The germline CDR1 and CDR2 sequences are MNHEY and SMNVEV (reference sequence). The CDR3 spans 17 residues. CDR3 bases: TGTGCCAGCAGTTTAGAACTGGGACAGACTATGAACACTGAAGCTTTCTTT. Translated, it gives CASSLELGQTMNTEAFF.

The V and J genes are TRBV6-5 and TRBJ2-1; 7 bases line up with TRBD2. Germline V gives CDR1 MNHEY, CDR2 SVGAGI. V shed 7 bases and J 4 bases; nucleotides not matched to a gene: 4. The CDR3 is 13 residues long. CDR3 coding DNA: TGTGCCAGCATAGGGCGGGGGTACAATGAGCAGTTCTTC. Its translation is CASIGRGYNEQFF.

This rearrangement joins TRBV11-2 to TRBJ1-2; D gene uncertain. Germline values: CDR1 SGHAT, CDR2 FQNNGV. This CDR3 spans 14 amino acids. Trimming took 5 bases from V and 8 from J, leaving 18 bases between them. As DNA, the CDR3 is TGTGCCAGCAGCCCAAGCGTCCTCACGAGGGGCTACACCTTC. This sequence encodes CASSPSVLTRGYTF. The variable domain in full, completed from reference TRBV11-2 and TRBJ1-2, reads EAGVAQSPRYKIIEKRQSVAFWCNPISGHATLYWYQQILGQGPKLLIQFQNNGVVDDSQLPKDRFSAERLKGVDSTLKIQPAKLEDSAVYLCASSPSVLTRGYTFGSGTRLTVV.

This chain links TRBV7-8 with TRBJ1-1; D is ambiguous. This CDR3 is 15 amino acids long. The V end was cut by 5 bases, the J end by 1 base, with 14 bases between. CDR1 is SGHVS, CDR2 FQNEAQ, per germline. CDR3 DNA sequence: TGTGCCAGCAGCCTCCGCGGGCAGTGGAACACTGAAGCTTTCTTT. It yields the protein CASSLRGQWNTEAFF.

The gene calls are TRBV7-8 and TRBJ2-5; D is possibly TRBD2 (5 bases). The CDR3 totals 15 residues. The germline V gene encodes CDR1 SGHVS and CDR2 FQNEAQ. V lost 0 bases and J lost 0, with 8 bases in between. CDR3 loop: CASSLAGADQETQYF. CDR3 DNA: TGTGCCAGCAGCTTAGCGGGAGCGGACCAAGAGACCCAGTACTTC.

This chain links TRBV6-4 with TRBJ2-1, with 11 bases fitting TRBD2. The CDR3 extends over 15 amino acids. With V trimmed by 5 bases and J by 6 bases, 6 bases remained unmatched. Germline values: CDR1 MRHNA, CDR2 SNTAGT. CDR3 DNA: TGTGCCAGCAGTTTACTAGCGGGAGAGAGCAATGAGCAGTTCTTC. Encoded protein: CASSLLAGESNEQFF.

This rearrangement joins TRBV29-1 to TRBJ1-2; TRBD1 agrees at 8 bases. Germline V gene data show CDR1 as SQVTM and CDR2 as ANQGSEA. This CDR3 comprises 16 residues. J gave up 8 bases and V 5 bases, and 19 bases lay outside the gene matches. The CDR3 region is CSVYVGGTGPFLGYTF. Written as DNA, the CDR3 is TGCAGCGTTTACGTGGGTGGGACAGGTCCGTTTCTCGGCTACACCTTC.

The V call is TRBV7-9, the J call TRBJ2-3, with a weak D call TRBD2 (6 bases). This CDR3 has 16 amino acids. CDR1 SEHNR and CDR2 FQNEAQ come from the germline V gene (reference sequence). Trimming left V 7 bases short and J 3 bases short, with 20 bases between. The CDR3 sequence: CASTLASLGRTDTQYF. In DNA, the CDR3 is TGTGCCAGCACCCTAGCGTCTTTGGGACGTACAGATACGCAGTATTTT.

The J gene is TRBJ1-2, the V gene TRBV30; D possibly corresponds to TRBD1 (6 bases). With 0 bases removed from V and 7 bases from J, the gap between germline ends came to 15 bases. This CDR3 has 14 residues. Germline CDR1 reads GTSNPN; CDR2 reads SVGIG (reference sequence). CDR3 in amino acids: CAWSVGAGAGGYTF. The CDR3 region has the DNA TGTGCCTGGAGTGTAGGCGCGGGGGCCGGTGGCTACACCTTC.

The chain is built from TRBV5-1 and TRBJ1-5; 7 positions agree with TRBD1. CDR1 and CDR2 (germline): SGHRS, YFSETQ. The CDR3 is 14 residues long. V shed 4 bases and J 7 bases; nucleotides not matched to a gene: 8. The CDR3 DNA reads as TGCGCCAGCAGCCAGACAGGGCGGGACCAGCCCCAGCATTTT. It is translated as CASSQTGRDQPQHF.

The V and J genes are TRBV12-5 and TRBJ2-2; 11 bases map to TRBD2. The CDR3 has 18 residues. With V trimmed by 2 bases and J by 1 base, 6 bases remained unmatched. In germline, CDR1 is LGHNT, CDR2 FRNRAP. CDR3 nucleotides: TGTGCTAGTGGTTTGCCCCGACTAGCGGGACAGAACACCGGGGAGCTGTTTTTT. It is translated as CASGLPRLAGQNTGELFF.

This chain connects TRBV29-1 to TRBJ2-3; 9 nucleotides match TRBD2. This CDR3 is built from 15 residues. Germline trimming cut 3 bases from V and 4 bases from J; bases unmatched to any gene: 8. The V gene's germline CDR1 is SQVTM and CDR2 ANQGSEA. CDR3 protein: CSVDVAGVGADTQYF. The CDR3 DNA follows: TGCAGCGTTGATGTAGCGGGAGTAGGAGCAGATACGCAGTATTTT.

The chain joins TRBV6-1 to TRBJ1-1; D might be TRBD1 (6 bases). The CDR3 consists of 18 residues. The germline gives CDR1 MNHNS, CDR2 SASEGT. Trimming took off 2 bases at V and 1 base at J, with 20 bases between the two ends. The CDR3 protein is CASSESWGGQSPNTEAFF. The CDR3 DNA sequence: TGTGCCAGCAGTGAATCGTGGGGTGGACAGTCACCGAACACTGAAGCTTTCTTT.

In DNA, the CDR3 is TGTGCCATCAGTGCTACAGGGGTGGACTATGGCTACACCTTC. Translating it yields CAISATGVDYGYTF. The chain joins TRBV10-3 to TRBJ1-2; 7 nucleotides agree with TRBD1. With 4 bases clipped from V and 3 bases from J, the junction kept 5 bases outside the gene matches. The CDR3 consists of 14 residues. From germline, CDR1 is ENHRY and CDR2 SYGVKD.

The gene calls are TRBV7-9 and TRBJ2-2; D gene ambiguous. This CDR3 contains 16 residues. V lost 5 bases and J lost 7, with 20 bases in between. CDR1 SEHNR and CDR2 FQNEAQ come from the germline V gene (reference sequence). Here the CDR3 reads CASSPTANYEIGELFF. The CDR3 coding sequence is TGTGCCAGCAGCCCAACTGCAAATTACGAGATCGGGGAGCTGTTTTTT.

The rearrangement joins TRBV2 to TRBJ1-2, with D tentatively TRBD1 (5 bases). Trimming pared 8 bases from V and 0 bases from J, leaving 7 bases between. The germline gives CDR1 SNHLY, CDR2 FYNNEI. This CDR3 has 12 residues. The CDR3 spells CASGASNYGYTF. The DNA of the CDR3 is TGTGCCAGCGGGGCCTCTAACTATGGCTACACCTTC.

The CDR3 bases are TGTGCCAGCAGCTCCCAGGGGAACTATGGCTACACCTTC. Translating gives CASSSQGNYGYTF. The chain couples TRBV2 to TRBJ1-2; TRBD1 might be the D (6 bases). The CDR3 has 13 amino acids. The V gene's germline CDR1 is SNHLY and CDR2 FYNNEI. The V gene lost 6 bases and the J gene lost 2 bases, with 10 bases spanning the gap.

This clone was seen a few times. The CDR3 sequence: CASSRQENEKLFF. Here the CDR3 DNA reads TGTGCCAGCTCACGACAGGAAAATGAAAAACTGTTTTTT. J is TRBJ1-4 and V is TRBV18, with D tentatively TRBD1 (6 bases). Germline V gives CDR1 KGHSH, CDR2 LQKENI. V lost 4 bases and J lost 5, with 8 bases in between. CDR3 size: 13 residues.

The CDR3 region has the DNA TGTGCCACCAGCAGAGATCGGGTGGGGGCGAGCGAGCAGTACTTC. It is translated as CATSRDRVGASEQYF. This chain links TRBV15 with TRBJ2-7; D might be TRBD1 (6 bases). Per the germline V gene, CDR1 is LNHNV and CDR2 is YYDKDF (reference sequence). The CDR3 contains 15 residues. The V gene lost 0 bases and the J gene lost 6 bases, with 15 bases spanning the gap.

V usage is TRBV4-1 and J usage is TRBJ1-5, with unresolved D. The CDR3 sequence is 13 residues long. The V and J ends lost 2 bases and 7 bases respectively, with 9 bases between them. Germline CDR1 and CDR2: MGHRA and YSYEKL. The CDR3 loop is CASSQNRIQPQHF. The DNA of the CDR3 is TGCGCCAGCAGCCAAAACAGAATACAGCCCCAGCATTTT.

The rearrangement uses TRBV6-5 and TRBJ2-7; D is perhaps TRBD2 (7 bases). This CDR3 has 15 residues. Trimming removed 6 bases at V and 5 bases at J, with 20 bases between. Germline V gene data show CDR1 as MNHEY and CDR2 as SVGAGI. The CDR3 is CASSPRGGLTDEQYF. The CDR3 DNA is TGTGCCAGCAGCCCAAGGGGGGGGCTGACGGACGAGCAGTACTTC.

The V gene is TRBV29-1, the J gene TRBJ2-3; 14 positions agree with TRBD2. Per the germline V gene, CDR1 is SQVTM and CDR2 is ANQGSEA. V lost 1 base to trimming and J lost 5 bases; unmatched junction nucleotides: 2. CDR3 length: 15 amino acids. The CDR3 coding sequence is TGCAGCGTTGAAGGACTAGCGGGAGGGCTAGATACGCAGTATTTT. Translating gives CSVEGLAGGLDTQYF.

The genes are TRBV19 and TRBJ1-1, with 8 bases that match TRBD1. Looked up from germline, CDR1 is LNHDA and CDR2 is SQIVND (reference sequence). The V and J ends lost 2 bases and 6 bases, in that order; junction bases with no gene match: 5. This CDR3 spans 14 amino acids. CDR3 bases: TGTGCCAGTAGTATACGGACGACAGGGGCTGAAGCTTTCTTT. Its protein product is CASSIRTTGAEAFF.

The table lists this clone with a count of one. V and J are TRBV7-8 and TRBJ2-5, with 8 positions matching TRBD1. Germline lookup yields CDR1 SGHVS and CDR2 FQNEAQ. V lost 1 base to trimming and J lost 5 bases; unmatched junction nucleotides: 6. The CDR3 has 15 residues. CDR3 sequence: CASSLGTGLLETQYF. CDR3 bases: TGTGCCAGCAGCTTAGGGACAGGGCTGCTGGAGACCCAGTACTTC.

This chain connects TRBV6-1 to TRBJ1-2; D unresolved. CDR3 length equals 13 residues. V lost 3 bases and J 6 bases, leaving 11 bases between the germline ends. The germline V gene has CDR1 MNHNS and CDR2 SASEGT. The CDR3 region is CASSDTGWNGYTF. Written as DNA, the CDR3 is TGTGCCAGCAGTGATACGGGTTGGAATGGCTACACCTTC.

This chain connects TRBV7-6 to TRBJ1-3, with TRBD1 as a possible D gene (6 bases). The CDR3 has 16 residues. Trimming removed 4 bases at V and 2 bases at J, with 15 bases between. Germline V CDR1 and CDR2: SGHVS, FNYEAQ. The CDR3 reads CASSSSRSGAGNTIYF. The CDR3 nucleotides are TGTGCCAGCAGCTCTAGCCGTTCAGGGGCTGGAAACACCATATATTTT.

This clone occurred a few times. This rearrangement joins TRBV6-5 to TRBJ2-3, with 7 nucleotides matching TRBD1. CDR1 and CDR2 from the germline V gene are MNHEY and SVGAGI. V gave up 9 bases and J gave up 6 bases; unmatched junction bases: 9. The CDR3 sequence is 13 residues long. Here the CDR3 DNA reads TGTGCCAGTGGGCAGGGGGACCTCGATACGCAGTATTTT. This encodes CASGQGDLDTQYF.

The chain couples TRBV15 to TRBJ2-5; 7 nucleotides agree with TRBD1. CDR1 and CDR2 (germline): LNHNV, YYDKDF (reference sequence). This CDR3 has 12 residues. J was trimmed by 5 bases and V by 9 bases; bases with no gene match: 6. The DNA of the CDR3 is TGTGCCACTAGACAGGGTGGCGAGACCCAGTACTTC. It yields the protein CATRQGGETQYF.

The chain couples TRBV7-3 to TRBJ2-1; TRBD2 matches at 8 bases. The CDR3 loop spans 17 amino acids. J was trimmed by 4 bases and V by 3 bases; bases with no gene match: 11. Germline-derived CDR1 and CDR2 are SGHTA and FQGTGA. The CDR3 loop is CASSFGLALIAYNEQFF. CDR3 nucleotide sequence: TGTGCCAGCAGCTTCGGACTAGCCCTTATAGCTTACAATGAGCAGTTCTTC. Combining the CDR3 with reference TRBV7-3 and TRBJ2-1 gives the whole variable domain GAGVSQTPSNKVTEKGKYVELRCDPISGHTALYWYRQSLGQGPEFLIYFQGTGAADDSGLPNDRFFAVRPEGSVSTLKIQRTERGDSAVYLCASSFGLALIAYNEQFFGPGTRLTVL.

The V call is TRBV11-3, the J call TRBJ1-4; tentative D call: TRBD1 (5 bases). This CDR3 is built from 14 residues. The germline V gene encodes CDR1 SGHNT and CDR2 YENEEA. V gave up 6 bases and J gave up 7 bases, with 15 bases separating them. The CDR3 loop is CASRTDSVREKLFF. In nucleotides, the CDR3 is TGTGCCAGCAGGACCGACAGCGTACGTGAAAAACTGTTTTTT.

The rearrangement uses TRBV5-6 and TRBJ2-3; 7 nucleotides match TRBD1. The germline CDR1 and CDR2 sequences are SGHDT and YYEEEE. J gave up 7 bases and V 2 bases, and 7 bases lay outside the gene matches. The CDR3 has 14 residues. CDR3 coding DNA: TGTGCCAGCAGCTTCCGGGACAGTAGACATACGCAGTATTTT. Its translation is CASSFRDSRHTQYF.